What follows are 27 T cell receptor beta chains derived from one specimen sequenced in a study of T cells expressing NK-cell markers. TCRdb reprocessed the 5' RACE reads, with one entry per CDR3 protein and no DNA. Its table lists 300,000 to 450,000 distinct CDR3 sequences. Source material: blood T cells: a sorted CD56 or NKG2C T cell subset, CD4+ or CD8+ T cells, or bulk PBMC T cells (not recorded which). The receptors were sampled from a man aged 18-70 years in good health.

CDR3 sequence reads: CASSRTGGRNNEQFF. The V call is TRBV12-3 or TRBV12-4, the J call TRBJ2-1; there is no DNA to check the TCRdb D call of TRBD1. There are 15 residues in the CDR3.

The rearrangement uses TRBV20-1 and TRBJ2-7; as DNA is missing, the TRBD1 call by TCRdb cannot be tested. Germline values: CDR1 DFQATT, CDR2 SNEGSKA (reference sequence). This CDR3 comprises 13 residues. This CDR3 is CSARSGQGLEQYF.

The CDR3: CATLDSNTEAFF. This chain connects TRBV25-1 to TRBJ1-1; checking the TCRdb D call of TRBD1 is not possible without DNA. CDR3 length: 12 amino acids. From germline, CDR1 is MGHDK and CDR2 SYGVNS.

The rearrangement joins TRBV5-1 to TRBJ2-7; no DNA is available, so the TRBD2 call from TCRdb remains unchecked. The V gene's germline CDR1 is SGHRS and CDR2 YFSETQ. The CDR3 runs 12 residues. The chain's CDR3 is CASVGLAGEQYF.

The chain recombines TRBV7-2 with TRBJ2-3; lacking DNA, the TRBD1 call made by TCRdb goes unchecked. Germline CDR1 and CDR2: SGHTA and FQGNSA. This CDR3 region has 16 residues. The chain's CDR3 is CASSSPPGGSTDTQYF.

The rearrangement uses TRBV18 and TRBJ1-4; the TCRdb call, TRBD1, lacks DNA for checking. From germline, CDR1 is KGHSH and CDR2 LQKENI. CDR3 length equals 15 residues. This chain's CDR3 is CASSTGGSTNEKLFF.

This sequence joins TRBV7-8 and TRBJ2-7; TCRdb returns TRBD1, unconfirmable since there is no DNA. CDR1 is SGHVS, CDR2 FQNEAQ, per germline. The CDR3 is 16 amino acids. CDR3 residues: CASSAPGTGSTYEQYF.

This chain joins TRBV7-8 and TRBJ1-5; the D call from TCRdb, TRBD1, cannot be confirmed without DNA. Germline lookup yields CDR1 SGHVS and CDR2 FQNEAQ. CDR3 length equals 14 residues. The CDR3 sequence is CASSQIEGNQPQHF.

The chain couples TRBV12-3 or TRBV12-4 to TRBJ1-1; TCRdb selects TRBD1, and the lack of DNA leaves this call unchecked. This CDR3 has 12 amino acids. The CDR3 sequence is CASSKGQHEAFF.

The chain joins TRBV5-1 to TRBJ1-2. Germline V CDR1 and CDR2: SGHRS, YFSETQ. CDR3 length equals 14 residues. CDR3 sequence: CASSPNPGYSGYTF.

The V and J genes are TRBV7-2 and TRBJ1-1; lacking DNA, the TRBD1 call made by TCRdb goes unchecked. The CDR3 is 15 amino acids. CDR1 is SGHTA, CDR2 FQGNSA, per germline. The CDR3 reads CASSLVKGAGTEAFF.

The V call is TRBV7-3, the J call TRBJ2-1; no DNA is available, so the TRBD2 call from TCRdb remains unchecked. Germline V gives CDR1 SGHTA, CDR2 FQGTGA. The CDR3 covers 19 residues. CDR3 region: CASSLMPSGGGDSYNEQFF.

V gene TRBV6-1 combines with J gene TRBJ2-7. Germline CDR1 and CDR2: MNHNS and SASEGT. CDR3 length equals 14 residues. The chain's CDR3 is CAGKVQASSYEQYF.

The chain joins TRBV20-1 to TRBJ2-1. The germline CDR1 and CDR2 sequences are DFQATT and SNEGSKA (reference sequence). The CDR3 covers 17 residues. The CDR3 is CSASVATSDFIYNEQFF.

This chain joins TRBV11-1 and TRBJ2-7; with no DNA, the TCRdb D assignment of TRBD1 cannot be verified. CDR3 length: 15 amino acids. In germline, CDR1 is SGHAT, CDR2 FQDESV (reference sequence). CDR3 sequence: CASSGGQGVSYEQYF.

The genes are TRBV5-1 and TRBJ2-3; no DNA is available, so the TRBD1 call from TCRdb remains unchecked. Germline V gene data show CDR1 as SGHRS and CDR2 as YFSETQ. The length of the CDR3 is 15 residues. CDR3 loop: CASSYGTGRTDTQYF.

This chain's CDR3 is CASSQDGRAPSYEQYF. The chain employs TRBV4-2 and TRBJ2-7; the D gene TCRdb calls, TRBD2, cannot be checked with no DNA. In germline, CDR1 is LGHNA, CDR2 YNFKEQ. The CDR3 runs to 16 residues.

The V call is TRBV12-3 or TRBV12-4, the J call TRBJ2-7; the D call from TCRdb, TRBD1, cannot be confirmed without DNA. The CDR3 is 14 amino acids. This chain's CDR3 is CASKCDRETCEQYF.

The chain has TRBV21-1 and TRBJ2-6. TRBV21-1 is reported as a pseudogene. CDR3 length: 17 residues. The CDR3: CASSKFRGTSGANVLTF.

This chain connects TRBV7-8 to TRBJ2-5; checking the TCRdb D call of TRBD2 is not possible without DNA. Germline CDR1 SGHVS, CDR2 FQNEAQ. The CDR3 length is 14 residues. The CDR3 region is CASSLPPLVQTQYF.

The chain has TRBV6-4 and TRBJ2-7; as DNA is missing, the TRBD2 call by TCRdb cannot be tested. The CDR3 totals 14 residues. Germline V lookup: CDR1 MRHNA, CDR2 SNTAGT. CDR3 residues: CASSGGLTSYEQYF.

This rearrangement joins TRBV11-2 to TRBJ1-1; there is no DNA to check the TCRdb D call of TRBD1. The CDR3 sequence is 15 residues long. From germline, CDR1 is SGHAT and CDR2 FQNNGV. CDR3 region: CASRVRGGSFTEAFF.

The chain recombines TRBV28 with TRBJ2-3. The CDR3 loop spans 15 amino acids. CDR1 and CDR2 (germline): MDHEN, SYDVKM. CDR3 residues: CASMGSSTGTDTQYF.

This chain joins TRBV12-3 or TRBV12-4 and TRBJ2-7; the D gene TCRdb calls, TRBD1, cannot be checked with no DNA. The CDR3 has 17 residues. CDR3 amino acids: CASSLVGPVGQGYEQYF.

The CDR3: CASSSPGGRRSYNSPLHF. The gene calls are TRBV7-8 and TRBJ1-6; TCRdb's D call of TRBD1 is untestable without DNA. Germline V gene sequence: CDR1 SGHVS, CDR2 FQNEAQ. This CDR3 comprises 18 residues. Full variable domain (missing parts from reference TRBV7-8 and TRBJ1-6): GAGVSQSPRYKVAKRGQDVALRCDPISGHVSLFWYQQALGQGPEFLTYFQNEAQLDKSGLPSDRFFAERPEGSVSTLKIQRTQQEDSAVYLCASSSPGGRRSYNSPLHFGNGTRLTVT.

The rearrangement uses TRBV2 and TRBJ2-1. The CDR3 totals 12 residues. Germline V lookup: CDR1 SNHLY, CDR2 FYNNEI. CDR3 sequence: CASSEQWGEQFF.

The CDR3 here is CASSQGRVIPQPQHF. The rearrangement uses TRBV4-1 and TRBJ1-5. The CDR3 contains 15 residues. Germline CDR1 is MGHRA and CDR2 is YSYEKL.